The following is a TCR beta chain sequence with its context. Its antigen remains unknown. TCR beta libraries were prepared from cDNA with unique molecular identifiers. Each batch of 1 to 10 million T cells produced hundreds of thousands of cDNA molecules. Each CDR3 protein is one row after TCRdb ran MiXCR on the PCR reads. This sample carries just over 250,000 distinct CDR3 sequences, about 38% of them seen once, and the ten largest clones take 4% to 5.5%. The data were taken from a study of post-analysis software for immune sequencing data. Study background: In terms of disease course, relapsing-remitting, secondary progressive and progressive-relapsing multiple sclerosis were included.

Findings of the study overall: Batch-mates among the samples co-clustered strongly by F measure. Multiple sclerosis was associated with a significant reduction in normalized Chao1 diversity relative to controls.

The sequencing sample was made of blood. This TCR came from a girl under 18 with multiple sclerosis.

Written as DNA, the CDR3 is TGTGCCAGCAGCTTAGCTCCGGGAGAAGGCAATGAGCAGTTCTTC. Its protein product is CASSLAPGEGNEQFF. The rearrangement links TRBV7-2 to TRBJ2-1; D may be TRBD2 (6 bases). CDR3 length: 15 amino acids. Germline CDR1 reads SGHTA; CDR2 reads FQGNSA. V was trimmed by 0 bases and J by 6 bases, leaving 12 bases between them.